The clone carrying this T cell receptor beta chain was recorded a few times. Its antigen is unknown. The record originates from a study of beta chain features in type 1 diabetes. Study in general: No patient-donor differences in age, gender, total cells or subset yield. Investigators examined approximately 100,000,000 sorted cells across all samples. General study findings and limits: Naive, central memory and regulatory TCRB repertoires appeared more similar among patients than healthy donors.

This CDR3 has 13 residues. The germline V gene encodes CDR1 GTSNPN and CDR2 SVGIG (reference sequence). The V gene lost 0 bases and the J gene lost 2 bases, with 5 bases spanning the gap. The investigators reverse transcribed all of the isolated RNA, so they sequenced expressed TCRB transcripts. Generated by immunoSEQ multiplex PCR, the TCRdb table keeps only in-frame clones and is missing some. The repertoire consists of roughly 310,000 clones, with roughly 11% occurring once and the leading ten covering approximately 0.016%. The clonotype was recovered from a woman in her twenties or thirties in good health. The rearrangement links TRBV30 to TRBJ2-1; D call uncertain. Sequences were obtained from naive CD4+ T cells from blood. The CDR3 loop reads CAWSVETYNEQFF. The CDR3 DNA sequence: TGTGCCTGGAGTGTAGAGACCTACAATGAGCAGTTCTTC.